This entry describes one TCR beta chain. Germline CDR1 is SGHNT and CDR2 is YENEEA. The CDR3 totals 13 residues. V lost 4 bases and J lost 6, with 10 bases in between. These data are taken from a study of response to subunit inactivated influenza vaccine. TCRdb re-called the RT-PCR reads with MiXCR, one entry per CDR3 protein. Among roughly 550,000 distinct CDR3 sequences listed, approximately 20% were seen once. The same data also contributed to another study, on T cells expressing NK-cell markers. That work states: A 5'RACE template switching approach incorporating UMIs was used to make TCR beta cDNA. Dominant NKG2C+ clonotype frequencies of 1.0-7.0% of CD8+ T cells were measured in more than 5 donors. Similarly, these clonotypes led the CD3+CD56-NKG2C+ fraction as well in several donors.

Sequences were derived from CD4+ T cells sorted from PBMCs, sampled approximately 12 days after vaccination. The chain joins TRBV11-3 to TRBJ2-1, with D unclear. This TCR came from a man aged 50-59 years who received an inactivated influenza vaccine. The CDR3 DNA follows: TGTGCCAGCAGCTCTGGTTTTGGCAATGAGCAGTTCTTC. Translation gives CASSSGFGNEQFF.